This TCR beta chain was recovered during a study of PD-1 blockade in mismatch repair-deficient tumors. Points on this clone: Its antigen is still unknown.

The V gene's germline CDR1 is SGHVS and CDR2 FNYEAQ. Trimming took off 2 bases at V and 9 bases at J, with 11 bases between the two ends. The CDR3 is 13 amino acids. TCRdb's copy holds only in-frame clones and misses some; the assay was immunoSEQ multiplex PCR. Among more than 13,000 clones listed, approximately 90% were seen once. Described time point: identical approximately 11-day culture without peptide (control). Seven or eight ELISpot-reactive neoantigen peptides each drove a roughly eleven-day in vitro stimulation. The J gene is TRBJ2-1, the V gene TRBV7-6; D is possibly TRBD2 (5 bases). The TCR sequence derives from an adult with mismatch repair-deficient cancer. Sequenced here: cells cultured in vitro, sampled from a patient treated with pembrolizumab. The CDR3 loop is CASSLFLAGEQFF. The CDR3, as DNA: TGTGCCAGCAGCTTATTTCTAGCCGGTGAGCAGTTCTTC. Complete variable domain (other parts from reference TRBV7-6 and TRBJ2-1): GAGVSQSPRYKVTKRGQDVALRCDPISGHVSLYWYRQALGQGPEFLTYFNYEAQQDKSGLPNDRFSAERPEGSISTLTIQRTEQRDSAMYRCASSLFLAGEQFFGPGTRLTVL.